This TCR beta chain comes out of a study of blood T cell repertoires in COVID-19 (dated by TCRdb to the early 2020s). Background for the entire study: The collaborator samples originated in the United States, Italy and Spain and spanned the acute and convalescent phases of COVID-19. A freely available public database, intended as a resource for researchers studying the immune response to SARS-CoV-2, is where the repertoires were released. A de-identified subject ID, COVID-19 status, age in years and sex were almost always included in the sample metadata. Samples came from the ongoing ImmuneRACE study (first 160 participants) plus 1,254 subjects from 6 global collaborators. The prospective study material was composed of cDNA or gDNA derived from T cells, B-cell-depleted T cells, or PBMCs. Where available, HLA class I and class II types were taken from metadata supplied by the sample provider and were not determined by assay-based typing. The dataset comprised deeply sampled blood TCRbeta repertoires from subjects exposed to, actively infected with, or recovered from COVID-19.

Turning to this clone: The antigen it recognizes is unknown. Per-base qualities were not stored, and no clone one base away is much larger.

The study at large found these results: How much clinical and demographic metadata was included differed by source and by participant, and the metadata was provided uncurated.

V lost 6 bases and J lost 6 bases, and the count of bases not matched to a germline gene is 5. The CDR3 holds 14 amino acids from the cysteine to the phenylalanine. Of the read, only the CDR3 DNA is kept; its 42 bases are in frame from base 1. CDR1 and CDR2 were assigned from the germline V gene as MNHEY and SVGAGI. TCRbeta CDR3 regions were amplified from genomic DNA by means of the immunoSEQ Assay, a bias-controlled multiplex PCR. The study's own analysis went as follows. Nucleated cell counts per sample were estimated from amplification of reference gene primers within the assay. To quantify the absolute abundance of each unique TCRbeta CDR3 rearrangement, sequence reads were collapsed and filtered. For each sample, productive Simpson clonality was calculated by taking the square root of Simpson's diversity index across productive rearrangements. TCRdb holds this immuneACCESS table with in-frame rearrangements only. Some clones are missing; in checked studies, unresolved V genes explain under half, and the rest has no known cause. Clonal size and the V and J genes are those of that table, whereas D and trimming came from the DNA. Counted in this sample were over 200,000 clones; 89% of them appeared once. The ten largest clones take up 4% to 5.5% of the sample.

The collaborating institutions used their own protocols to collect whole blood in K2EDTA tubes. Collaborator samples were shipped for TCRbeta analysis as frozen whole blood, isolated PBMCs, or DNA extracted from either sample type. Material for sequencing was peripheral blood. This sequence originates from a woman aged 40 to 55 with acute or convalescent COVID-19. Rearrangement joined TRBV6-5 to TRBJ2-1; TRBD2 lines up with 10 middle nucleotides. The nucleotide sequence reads TGTGCCAGCAGCGGACTAGCGGACGCCAATGAGCAGTTCTTC. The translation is CASSGLADANEQFF.